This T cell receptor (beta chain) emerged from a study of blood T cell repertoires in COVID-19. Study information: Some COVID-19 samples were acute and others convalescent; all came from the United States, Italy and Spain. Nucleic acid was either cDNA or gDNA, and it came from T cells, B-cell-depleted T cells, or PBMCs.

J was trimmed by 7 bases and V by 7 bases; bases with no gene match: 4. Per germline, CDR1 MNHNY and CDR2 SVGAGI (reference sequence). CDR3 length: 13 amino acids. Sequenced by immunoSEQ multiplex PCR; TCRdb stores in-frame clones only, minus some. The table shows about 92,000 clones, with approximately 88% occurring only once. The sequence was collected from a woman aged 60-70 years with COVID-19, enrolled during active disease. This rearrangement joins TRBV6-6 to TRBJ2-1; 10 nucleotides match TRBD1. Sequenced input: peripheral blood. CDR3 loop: CASIRTGGNEQFF. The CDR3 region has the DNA TGTGCCAGCATCAGGACAGGGGGTAATGAGCAGTTCTTC.